Each of the 23 T cell receptor beta chains below was sequenced from the same sample in a study of cytomegalovirus exposure and HLA in healthy donors. Profiling relied on immunoSEQ multiplex PCR, and the TCRdb table lists in-frame clones only, not all of them. The sample has 78,000 or so clones; almost 97% are singletons. Sample: PBMCs. The receptors here all came from a man younger than 35 in good health and CMV-seropositive.

The chain employs TRBV5-8 and TRBJ2-7, with TRBD2 matching 10 bases. The CDR3 runs to 16 residues. V shed 3 bases and J 5 bases; nucleotides not matched to a gene: 11. Germline V lookup: CDR1 SGHTS, CDR2 YDEGEE. Here the CDR3 DNA reads TGTGCCAGCAGCTCGGCCCCCCTAGCGGGAGCCCACGAGCAGTACTTC. Translation gives CASSSAPLAGAHEQYF.

V usage is TRBV7-9 and J usage is TRBJ2-5, with 7 bases that match TRBD1. Germline V gene data show CDR1 as SEHNR and CDR2 as FQNEAQ (reference sequence). CDR3 length equals 14 residues. V dropped 10 bases and J dropped 3; count of bases not matched to a gene: 11. The chain's CDR3 is CAITPGQAEETQYF. DNA for the CDR3: TGTGCCATAACTCCCGGACAGGCCGAAGAGACCCAGTACTTC.

This sequence joins TRBV18 and TRBJ1-2; D unresolved. Trimming shortened V by 4 bases and J by 6 bases, and 21 bases separated the two germline ends. The CDR3 is made up of 16 amino acids. Looked up from germline, CDR1 is KGHSH and CDR2 is LQKENI. CDR3 loop: CASSRTLERQLDGYTF. The DNA for the CDR3 is TGTGCCAGCTCACGTACTCTCGAGAGACAACTTGATGGCTACACCTTC. Filled out from reference TRBV18 and TRBJ1-2, the complete variable domain reads NAGVMQNPRHLVRRRGQEARLRCSPMKGHSHVYWYRQLPEEGLKFMVYLQKENIIDESGMPKERFSAEFPKEGPSILRIQQVVRGDSAAYFCASSRTLERQLDGYTFGSGTRLTVV.

This chain joins TRBV6-6 and TRBJ2-7; 7 bases align to TRBD2. CDR1 and CDR2 from the germline V gene are MNHNY and SVGAGI (reference sequence). The CDR3 is 14 residues long. Unmatched junction bases numbered 3, after V lost 2 bases and J lost 2 bases. The CDR3 DNA sequence: TGTGCCAGCAGTTACGCGGGAGCCCCCTACGAGCAGTACTTC. Its translation is CASSYAGAPYEQYF.

The chain joins TRBV4-1 to TRBJ2-7; TRBD2 aligns across 13 bases. Looked up from germline, CDR1 is MGHRA and CDR2 is YSYEKL. The CDR3 totals 16 residues. Trimming cost V 1 base and J 4 bases; bases outside gene matches: 4. The CDR3 region is CASSQVGLAGEYEQYF. CDR3 nucleotides: TGCGCCAGCAGCCAAGTAGGACTAGCGGGGGAGTACGAGCAGTACTTC.

This sequence joins TRBV2 and TRBJ1-1, with D maybe TRBD1 (5 bases). Germline values: CDR1 SNHLY, CDR2 FYNNEI. The length of the CDR3 is 15 residues. V was trimmed by 6 bases and J by 3 bases, leaving 17 bases between them. CDR3 in DNA: TGTGCCAGCAGCTATCTTGGCACCAGGGACACTGAAGCTTTCTTT. Its protein is CASSYLGTRDTEAFF.

The rearrangement links TRBV27 to TRBJ2-1; TRBD1 agrees at 12 bases. The ends lost 4 bases at V and 7 bases at J; junction bases unmatched: 5. The CDR3 has 15 amino acids. Germline V gene lookup returns CDR1 MNHEY and CDR2 SMNVEV (reference sequence). The CDR3 sequence is CASSSGQGAKNEQFF. The CDR3 bases are TGTGCCAGCAGTTCGGGACAGGGGGCTAAGAATGAGCAGTTCTTC.

This clone was counted once. The rearrangement joins TRBV9 to TRBJ2-1; possible D gene TRBD2, 5 bases. Trimming took off 1 base at V and 1 base at J, with 9 bases between the two ends. This CDR3 comprises 15 residues. Germline lookup yields CDR1 SGDLS and CDR2 YYNGEE. The CDR3 DNA reads TGTGCCAGCAGCGTATGGCGAGGGTCCTACAATGAGCAGTTCTTC. Translating gives CASSVWRGSYNEQFF.

J is TRBJ1-1 and V is TRBV6-5; perhaps TRBD1 as D (6 bases). CDR3 length: 12 residues. V lost 6 bases and J lost 1, with 6 bases in between. CDR1 MNHEY and CDR2 SVGAGI come from the germline V gene. The CDR3 here is CASSRGNTEAFF. The CDR3 DNA reads TGTGCCAGCAGCAGGGGGAACACTGAAGCTTTCTTT.

In this sample, this clone turned up a few times. V usage is TRBV5-1 and J usage is TRBJ1-1; D perhaps matches TRBD1 (5 bases). CDR1 SGHRS and CDR2 YFSETQ come from the germline V gene. Deletions cut 0 bases from V and 1 base from J, with 16 bases between. The CDR3 is 17 residues long. CDR3 in DNA: TGCGCCAGCAGCTTGGGATTCGGATCAGGGAAGAACACTGAAGCTTTCTTT. Translated: CASSLGFGSGKNTEAFF.

The V call is TRBV27, the J call TRBJ1-1; TRBD1 matches 9 bases. V shed 9 bases, J shed 10 bases, and the junction held 9 bases outside the gene matches. Germline V gene lookup returns CDR1 MNHEY and CDR2 SMNVEV (reference sequence). The CDR3 is 12 amino acids. The CDR3 nucleotides are TGTGCCAGTATGGGACAGGGCAGGGGAGCTTTCTTT. This translates into CASMGQGRGAFF.

This rearrangement joins TRBV28 to TRBJ1-1; TRBD1 is a possible D gene (5 bases). Per the germline V gene, CDR1 is MDHEN and CDR2 is SYDVKM. The CDR3 is made up of 14 amino acids. V lost 8 bases, J lost 2 bases, and 15 bases lay in between. The CDR3 nucleotides are TGTGCCAGCTGCCTGGGCAGGGAAAACACTGAAGCTTTCTTT. It specifies CASCLGRENTEAFF.

The chain recombines TRBV2 with TRBJ2-1; possible D gene TRBD2, 6 bases. Germline CDR1 and CDR2: SNHLY and FYNNEI. Trimming took 0 bases from V and 2 from J, leaving 11 bases between them. The CDR3 is 16 residues long. The DNA for the CDR3 is TGTGCCAGCAGTGAAGCGGCGGCGGGACCCTACAATGAGCAGTTCTTC. This sequence encodes CASSEAAAGPYNEQFF.

This chain links TRBV10-1 with TRBJ2-3; the D gene is possibly TRBD2 (5 bases). CDR3 length: 17 residues. CDR1 is WNHNN, CDR2 SYGVQD, per germline (reference sequence). The V end was cut by 0 bases, the J end by 0 bases, with 13 bases between. CDR3 coding DNA: TGCGCCAGCAGTGAGTCGGCGGGCCGATACAGCACAGATACGCAGTATTTT. This codes for CASSESAGRYSTDTQYF.

The chain uses TRBV2 and TRBJ2-2; D is perhaps TRBD1 (7 bases). CDR1 and CDR2 (germline): SNHLY, FYNNEI. The V and J ends lost 3 bases and 0 bases respectively, with 14 bases between them. The CDR3 length is 17 residues. CDR3 amino acids: CASSDYAGQPNTGELFF. The CDR3 nucleotides are TGTGCCAGCAGTGATTACGCGGGACAGCCGAACACCGGGGAGCTGTTTTTT. The full variable domain, in which reference TRBV2 and TRBJ2-2 provide the parts outside the CDR3, is EPEVTQTPSHQVTQMGQEVILRCVPISNHLYFYWYRQILGQKVEFLVSFYNNEISEKSEIFDDQFSVERPDGSNFTLKIRSTKLEDSAMYFCASSDYAGQPNTGELFFGEGSRLTVL.

This rearrangement joins TRBV6-1 to TRBJ1-1; no reliable D call. CDR1 and CDR2 from the germline V gene are MNHNS and SASEGT. Trimming shortened V by 3 bases and J by 4 bases, and 15 bases separated the two germline ends. The CDR3 length is 15 residues. The CDR3 bases are TGTGCCAGCAGTGATGGTAGTTTCCCGGGCACTGAAGCTTTCTTT. Amino acids: CASSDGSFPGTEAFF.

The chain combines TRBV10-3 with TRBJ1-2; TRBD1 matches 10 bases. Germline V lookup: CDR1 ENHRY, CDR2 SYGVKD. V trimming: 3 bases; J trimming: 6 bases; junction bases outside the gene matches: 7. The CDR3 spans 15 residues. CDR3: CAISDGTGDSNGYTF. As DNA, the CDR3 is TGTGCCATCAGTGACGGGACAGGGGATTCCAATGGCTACACCTTC.

The chain couples TRBV15 to TRBJ1-3; tentative D call: TRBD1 (6 bases). Trimming pared 4 bases from V and 3 bases from J, leaving 16 bases between. There are 16 residues in the CDR3. Germline CDR1 reads LNHNV; CDR2 reads YYDKDF (reference sequence). CDR3 nucleotides: TGTGCCACCAGCAATCCGGATACAGGGATTGGAAACACCATATATTTT. It specifies CATSNPDTGIGNTIYF.

This clone showed up just once. The genes are TRBV6-1 and TRBJ2-1; D possibly corresponds to TRBD1 (5 bases). The V and J ends lost 4 bases and 6 bases respectively, with 13 bases between them. The germline CDR1 and CDR2 sequences are MNHNS and SASEGT. The CDR3 contains 14 residues. In DNA, the CDR3 is TGTGCCAGCAGTGGGACAAGTATTAGCAATGAGCAGTTCTTC. Encoded protein: CASSGTSISNEQFF.

The chain couples TRBV7-9 to TRBJ2-7, with 11 bases aligning to TRBD2. Unmatched junction bases numbered 8, after V lost 5 bases and J lost 2 bases. This CDR3 contains 16 residues. Germline V lookup: CDR1 SEHNR, CDR2 FQNEAQ (reference sequence). The chain's CDR3 is CASSPTGTSGAYEQYF. CDR3 sequence (DNA): TGTGCCAGCAGCCCTACCGGGACTAGCGGTGCCTACGAGCAGTACTTC.

J is TRBJ2-1 and V is TRBV27; D is unclear. The V gene's germline CDR1 is MNHEY and CDR2 SMNVEV (reference sequence). V was clipped by 2 bases and J by 3 bases, with 8 bases between them. The CDR3 consists of 14 residues. The CDR3 spells CASSLDGGYNEQFF. For the CDR3, the DNA is TGTGCCAGCAGTTTAGATGGCGGCTACAATGAGCAGTTCTTC.

The count of this clone is one. The chain joins TRBV29-1 to TRBJ1-3, with D unclear. V gave up 0 bases and J gave up 0 bases, with 12 bases separating them. CDR3 length: 16 amino acids. Germline CDR1 SQVTM, CDR2 ANQGSEA. CDR3 amino acids: CSVEESLEGSGNTIYF. The CDR3 DNA is TGCAGCGTTGAAGAGTCCTTAGAGGGCTCTGGAAACACCATATATTTT.

The chain has TRBV14 and TRBJ2-2; D may be TRBD1 (6 bases). Trimming took 2 bases from V and 1 from J, leaving 8 bases between them. This CDR3 is built from 15 residues. The germline V gene has CDR1 SGHDN and CDR2 FVKESK. CDR3 loop: CASSQQGQNTGELFF. The CDR3 DNA reads TGTGCCAGCAGCCAACAGGGACAGAACACCGGGGAGCTGTTTTTT.